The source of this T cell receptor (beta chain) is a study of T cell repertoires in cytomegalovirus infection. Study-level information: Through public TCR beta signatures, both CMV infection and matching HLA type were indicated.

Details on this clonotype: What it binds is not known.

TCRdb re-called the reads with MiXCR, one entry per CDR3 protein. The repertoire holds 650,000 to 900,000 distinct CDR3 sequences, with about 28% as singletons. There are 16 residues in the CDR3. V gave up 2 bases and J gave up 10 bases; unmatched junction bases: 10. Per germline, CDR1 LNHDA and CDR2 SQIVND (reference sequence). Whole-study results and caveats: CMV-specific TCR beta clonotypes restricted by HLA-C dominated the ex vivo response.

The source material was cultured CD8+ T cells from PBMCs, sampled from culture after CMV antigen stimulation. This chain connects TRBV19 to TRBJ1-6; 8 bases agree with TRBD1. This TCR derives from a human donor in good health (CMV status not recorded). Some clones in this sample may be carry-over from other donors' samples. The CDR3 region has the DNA TGTGCCAGTAGTATATCCGGGTGGACAGGGAACTCACCCCTCCACTTT. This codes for CASSISGWTGNSPLHF.